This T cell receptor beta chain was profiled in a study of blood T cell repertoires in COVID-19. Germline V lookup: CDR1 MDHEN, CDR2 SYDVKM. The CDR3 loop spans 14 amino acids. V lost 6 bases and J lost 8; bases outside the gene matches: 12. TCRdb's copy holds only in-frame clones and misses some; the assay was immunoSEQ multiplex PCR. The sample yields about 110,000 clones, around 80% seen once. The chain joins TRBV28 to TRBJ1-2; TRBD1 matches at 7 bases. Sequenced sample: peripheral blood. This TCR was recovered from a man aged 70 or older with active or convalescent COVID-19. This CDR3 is CASSFSTGKGGYTF. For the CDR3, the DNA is TGTGCCAGCAGCTTTTCGACAGGGAAAGGCGGCTACACCTTC.